The subject of this entry is one T cell receptor (beta chain). The record originates from a study of blood T cell repertoires in COVID-19. The length of the CDR3 is 14 residues. V shed 3 bases and J shed 7 bases, with 13 bases lying between them. CDR1 LNHDA and CDR2 SQIVND come from the germline V gene (reference sequence). Study processing details: Scientists estimated how many nucleated cells there were by amplifying reference gene primers. Sequencing was performed with immunoSEQ multiplex PCR; in TCRdb, only in-frame clones are kept and a portion is missing. V, J and clone size are taken as reported in that table, and D and trimming were inferred from the DNA itself. The top ten hold 9.5% to 11% of the sample, which has under 200,000 clones, roughly 82% seen once.

V gene TRBV19 combines with J gene TRBJ1-5; no clear D gene. The specimen was PBMCs or T cells enriched from blood (not recorded which). The source of this sequence is a man in his forties or fifties who had recovered from COVID-19. This chain's CDR3 is CASSIDGGLQPQHF. In DNA, the CDR3 is TGTGCCAGTAGTATTGACGGAGGGTTGCAGCCCCAGCATTTT.